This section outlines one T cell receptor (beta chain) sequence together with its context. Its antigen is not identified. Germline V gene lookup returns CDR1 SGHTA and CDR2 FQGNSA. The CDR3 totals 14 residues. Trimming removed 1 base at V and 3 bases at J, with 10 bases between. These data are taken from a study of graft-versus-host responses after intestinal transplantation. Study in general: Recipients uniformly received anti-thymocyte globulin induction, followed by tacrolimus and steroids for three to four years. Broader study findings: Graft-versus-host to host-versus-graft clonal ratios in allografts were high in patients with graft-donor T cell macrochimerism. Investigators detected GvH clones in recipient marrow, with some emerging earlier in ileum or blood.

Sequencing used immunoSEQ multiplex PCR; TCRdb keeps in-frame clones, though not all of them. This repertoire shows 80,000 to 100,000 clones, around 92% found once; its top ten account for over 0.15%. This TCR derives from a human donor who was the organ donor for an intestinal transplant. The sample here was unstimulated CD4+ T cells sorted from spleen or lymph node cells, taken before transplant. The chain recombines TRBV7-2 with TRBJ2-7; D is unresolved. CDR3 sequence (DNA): TGTGCCAGCAGCTTAGTCCGAGCGAGCTACGAGCAGTACTTC. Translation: CASSLVRASYEQYF. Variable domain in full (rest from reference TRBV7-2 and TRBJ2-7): GAGVSQSPSNKVTEKGKDVELRCDPISGHTALYWYRQSLGQGLEFLIYFQGNSAPDKSGLPSDRFSAERTGGSVSTLTIQRTQQEDSAVYLCASSLVRASYEQYFGPGTRLTVT.